Listed below are T cell receptor beta chains from one sample, sequenced in a study of T-cell memory formation after mild COVID-19. TCRdb reanalysed the 5' RACE reads using MiXCR and keeps one entry per CDR3 protein. Among around 300,000 distinct CDR3 sequences, about an eighth were seen once, and the ten largest hold 20% to 25%. Sequenced material: PBMCs or a T cell subset sorted from them (not recorded which). These receptors were obtained from a man between 18 and 35 years old who had mild COVID-19 (a few samples of this study predate the infection). Cell type and time point are not known. Both conserved end residues are part of each CDR3. The D gene is left open where the match is weak. Some rows have no size entry. The others give once, few or many, or a class for an expanded clone.

>TRBV9|NA|TRBJ2-7|NA
TGTGCCAGCAGCCCCGAGGCAGGGGCCCTCTACGAGCAGTACTTC
CASSPEAGALYEQYF
>TRBV7-9|TRBD1|TRBJ1-5|NA
TGTGCCAGCAGCTTAGGCCGGGACAGGAGCAATCAGCCCCAGCATTTT
CASSLGRDRSNQPQHF
>TRBV9|NA|TRBJ2-3|NA
TGTGCCAGCAGTGAGGTGGGCAGGTCGATGGATACGCAGTATTTT
CASSEVGRSMDTQYF
>TRBV20-1|TRBD1|TRBJ2-5|NA
TGCAGTGCTCGGGACAGACGAGTCCAAGAGACCCAGTACTTC
CSARDRRVQETQYF
>TRBV4-3|TRBD1|TRBJ1-3|NA
TGCGCCAGCAGCCAGGGACAGCTTGGATCTGGAAACACCATATATTTT
CASSQGQLGSGNTIYF
>TRBV3-1|NA|TRBJ1-6|many
TGTGCCAGCAGCCATGGCTGGGGCAGAAATAATTCACCCCTCCACTTT
CASSHGWGRNNSPLHF
>TRBV10-3|TRBD1|TRBJ2-7|NA
TGTGCCATCACCGATAGGTCGGCAGGGGGCTTTTACGAGCAGTACTTC
CAITDRSAGGFYEQYF
>TRBV7-9|NA|TRBJ2-6|few
TGTGCCAGCGTTCGTCCCGCCGGGGCCAACGTCCTGACTTTC
CASVRPAGANVLTF
>TRBV11-2|TRBD2|TRBJ2-5|few
TGTGCCAGCAGCTTAGAAGCGGGGGGTCCCCACTTC
CASSLEAGGPHF
>TRBV11-2|NA|TRBJ2-7|few
TGTGCCAGCAGCCCCCTAACTACCTACGAGCAGTACTTC
CASSPLTTYEQYF
>TRBV7-2|NA|TRBJ2-5|many
TGTGCCAGCAGCCGTCCCGAAGGACTGCCCCGGGCCCAGTACTTC
CASSRPEGLPRAQYF
>TRBV12-3/TRBV12-4|TRBD1|TRBJ1-2|few
TGTGCCAGCAGTCGACAGGGAATTGGCTACACCTTC
CASSRQGIGYTF
>TRBV29-1|TRBD1|TRBJ2-1|NA
TGCAGCGTTGTCCGGGACAGGGACAATGAGCTGTTCTTC
CSVVRDRDNELFF
>TRBV18|NA|TRBJ2-1|NA
TGTGCCAGCTCACCACGAGTTGCAGGGGCGAATGAGCAGTTCTTC
CASSPRVAGANEQFF
>TRBV7-9|NA|TRBJ2-5|NA
TGTGCCAGCAGCTGGCGCCAAGAGTCGTACCAAGAGACCCAGTACTTC
CASSWRQESYQETQYF
>TRBV20-1|TRBD2|TRBJ2-3|few
TGCAGTGCTACCGACCCTAGCGGGGAGAGAATAGATACGCAGTATTTT
CSATDPSGERIDTQYF
>TRBV7-2|NA|TRBJ2-3|many
TGTGCCAGCAGCTTAATGTCTTGGAGAGATACGCAGTATTTT
CASSLMSWRDTQYF
>TRBV29-1|TRBD1|TRBJ1-2|few
TGCAGCGTTGCTGGACAGGGGGCGCAGTACTATGGCTACACCTTC
CSVAGQGAQYYGYTF
>TRBV9|NA|TRBJ2-1|NA
TGTGCCAGCAGCGTAGGGAGGGTGGGTGAGCAGTTCTTC
CASSVGRVGEQFF
>TRBV5-5|TRBD1|TRBJ2-5|many
TGTGCCAGCAGCTTGTTCCGGGACAGGGGCGAAGAGACCCAGTACTTC
CASSLFRDRGEETQYF
>TRBV7-9|NA|TRBJ2-1|few
TGTGCCAGCAGCTTAGAGGACGAGCAGTTCTTC
CASSLEDEQFF
>TRBV20-1|NA|TRBJ1-1|few
TGCAGTGCCGGGGGAGTGGTGAGGACTGAAGCTTTCTTT
CSAGGVVRTEAFF